This TCR beta chain is drawn from a study of siplizumab effects on memory and regulatory T cells. Findings of the study overall: Suppressive function of proliferating Tregs from siplizumab cultures was not confirmed. Siplizumab significantly lowered the alloreactive sequences that could be traced to unstimulated CD4+ memory cells. The naive T cell population seemed more diverse than memory cells and seemed a major contributor to the alloresponse. Neither a naive nor a memory phenotype was assignable to roughly 80-96% of proliferating CD4+ or CD8+ clones.

Assay used: immunoSEQ multiplex PCR; TCRdb lists only in-frame clones, some missing. The data show nearly 85,000 clones, around 93% seen once. Germline V gene data show CDR1 as SGDLS and CDR2 as YYNGEE. The CDR3 contains 17 residues. Trimming stripped 0 bases from V and 2 bases from J, with 16 bases between. Concerning this clone: The antigen is unknown.

The sequence derives from a human donor in good health. Sequencing was done on a sample of CD8+ T cells sorted from blood. The J gene is TRBJ2-3, the V gene TRBV9, with a weak D call TRBD2 (5 bases). The CDR3 DNA reads TGTGCCAGCAGCGTAGAGGAGGAAACCCTTCACACAGATACGCAGTATTTT. It specifies CASSVEEETLHTDTQYF.